Each of the 31 T cell receptor beta chains below was sequenced from the same sample in a study of cytotoxic CD8 clonotypes in ibrutinib-treated CLL. Sequencing used immunoSEQ multiplex PCR; TCRdb keeps in-frame clones, though not all of them. The table has under 150,000 clones, approximately 90% seen once; the top ten hold roughly 10%. Specimen: PBMCs, collected after 12 months of ibrutinib treatment. Source of these receptors: a human donor with chronic lymphocytic leukemia.

V usage is TRBV6-5 and J usage is TRBJ2-7, with D tentatively TRBD2 (5 bases). CDR1 is MNHEY and CDR2 is SVGAGI in the germline V gene. The V and J ends lost 8 bases and 12 bases respectively, with 17 bases between them. The CDR3 has 11 residues. This CDR3 reads CASGSPGWRYF. As DNA, the CDR3 is TGTGCCAGCGGCTCCCCGGGGTGGAGGTACTTC.

This chain joins TRBV5-1 and TRBJ2-1; D is perhaps TRBD1 (6 bases). The CDR3 runs 13 residues. The V end was cut by 7 bases, the J end by 4 bases, with 12 bases between. Germline-derived CDR1 and CDR2 are SGHRS and YFSETQ. The CDR3 here is CASGGPDYNEQFF. The CDR3 DNA reads TGCGCCAGCGGGGGCCCAGATTACAATGAGCAGTTCTTC. Variable domain in full (rest from reference TRBV5-1 and TRBJ2-1): KAGVTQTPRYLIKTRGQQVTLSCSPISGHRSVSWYQQTPGQGLQFLFEYFSETQRNKGNFPGRFSGRQFSNSRSEMNVSTLELGDSALYLCASGGPDYNEQFFGPGTRLTVL.

The rearrangement joins TRBV28 to TRBJ1-1; D is uncertain. The germline CDR1 and CDR2 sequences are MDHEN and SYDVKM. The CDR3 runs to 13 residues. Trimming took 5 bases from V and 1 from J, leaving 8 bases between them. CDR3 amino acids: CASSVPQNTEAFF. The CDR3 DNA is TGTGCCAGCAGTGTCCCCCAGAACACTGAAGCTTTCTTT.

This clone was found once. The V gene is TRBV19, the J gene TRBJ2-7, with TRBD1 identical over 8 bases. The length of the CDR3 is 12 residues. Germline CDR1 is LNHDA and CDR2 is SQIVND (reference sequence). With V trimmed by 10 bases and J by 2 bases, 4 bases remained unmatched. Here the CDR3 reads CATSDRAYEQYF. The DNA for the CDR3 is TGTGCCACTTCGGACAGGGCCTACGAGCAGTACTTC.

The CDR3 coding sequence is TGCGCCAGCAGCTCACTAGCGGGATCTTCTTACGAGCAGTACTTC. This translates into CASSSLAGSSYEQYF. This chain connects TRBV5-1 to TRBJ2-7; 10 nucleotides align to TRBD2. The V gene end was trimmed by 3 bases and the J gene end by 4 bases; junction bases not matched to a gene: 7. Germline CDR1 SGHRS, CDR2 YFSETQ. CDR3 length equals 15 residues.

This chain links TRBV6-5 with TRBJ2-1; D may be TRBD2 (6 bases). This CDR3 comprises 15 residues. V shed 6 bases and J shed 0 bases, with 12 bases lying between them. Germline V gene sequence: CDR1 MNHEY, CDR2 SVGAGI. CDR3 coding DNA: TGTGCCAGCAGCCTTAGCGGAAGCTCCTACAATGAGCAGTTCTTC. Amino acid sequence: CASSLSGSSYNEQFF.

The rearrangement uses TRBV4-3 and TRBJ2-3; weak D call: TRBD1 (5 bases). There are 15 residues in the CDR3. With 0 bases removed from V and 2 bases from J, the gap between germline ends came to 9 bases. Per germline, CDR1 LGHNA and CDR2 YSLEER. This chain's CDR3 is CASSQEARVTDTQYF. The CDR3 DNA reads as TGCGCCAGCAGCCAAGAGGCCAGGGTCACAGATACGCAGTATTTT.

The V call is TRBV5-8, the J call TRBJ2-1; the D call may be TRBD1 or TRBD2 (9 bases each). CDR1 is SGHTS and CDR2 is YDEGEE in the germline V gene. The CDR3 has 17 residues. Between the trimmed V and J ends, which lost 4 bases and 7 bases, there was a span of 24 bases. As DNA, the CDR3 is TGTGCCAGCAGCAGGGACAGGGCGCTAGCGGGGAAAAATGAGCAGTTCTTC. Its protein is CASSRDRALAGKNEQFF.

This clone was observed once. The chain recombines TRBV7-9 with TRBJ1-2; TRBD1 is a possible D gene (6 bases). The length of the CDR3 is 14 residues. V dropped 3 bases and J dropped 7 bases, with 15 bases sitting between them. Per the germline V gene, CDR1 is SEHNR and CDR2 is FQNEAQ (reference sequence). Here the CDR3 DNA reads TGTGCCAGCAGCTTCGAGGGCAGGGGTGGTGGCTACACCTTC. Translation gives CASSFEGRGGGYTF.

This chain uses TRBV18 with TRBJ2-7; 7 nucleotides match TRBD2. The CDR3 runs 15 residues. Germline V gene lookup returns CDR1 KGHSH and CDR2 LQKENI. Unmatched junction bases numbered 8, after V lost 5 bases and J lost 1 base. The CDR3 DNA reads TGTGCCAGCTCAACTTCTAGCGGAGGGTCCTACGAGCAGTACTTC. Translated, it gives CASSTSSGGSYEQYF.

V gene TRBV4-3 combines with J gene TRBJ2-7; D is unclear. Germline assignment: CDR1 LGHNA and CDR2 YSLEER. The CDR3 has 13 amino acids. V lost 1 base to trimming and J lost 5 bases, with 9 bases between them. The CDR3 loop is CASSQVASHEQYF. CDR3 DNA: TGCGCCAGCAGCCAAGTGGCGTCCCACGAGCAGTACTTC.

This chain uses TRBV7-9 with TRBJ2-1; 7 positions agree with TRBD2. Germline CDR1 reads SEHNR; CDR2 reads FQNEAQ (reference sequence). The CDR3 is made up of 14 amino acids. The junction had 3 bases not matched to a gene; V was cut back by 4 bases and J by 3 bases. CDR3: CASSSASGYNEQFF. The CDR3 DNA reads TGTGCCAGCAGCTCGGCTAGCGGCTACAATGAGCAGTTCTTC. The whole variable domain, remainder taken from reference TRBV7-9 and TRBJ2-1, is DTGVSQNPRHKITKRGQNVTFRCDPISEHNRLYWYRQTLGQGPEFLTYFQNEAQLEKSRLLSDRFSAERPKGSFSTLEIQRTEQGDSAMYLCASSSASGYNEQFFGPGTRLTVL.

V is TRBV6-6 and J is TRBJ1-1; D gene unclear. This CDR3 spans 12 amino acids. Trimming pared 9 bases from V and 1 base from J, leaving 9 bases between. The V gene's germline CDR1 is MNHNY and CDR2 SVGAGI (reference sequence). CDR3 DNA sequence: TGTGCCAGTCGGCCGACGAACACTGAAGCTTTCTTT. As protein: CASRPTNTEAFF.

The genes are TRBV30 and TRBJ2-3, with 8 positions matching TRBD1. Germline-derived CDR1 and CDR2 are GTSNPN and SVGIG (reference sequence). V trimming: 8 bases; J trimming: 5 bases; junction bases outside the gene matches: 12. The CDR3 has 14 residues. CDR3: CATQGVAERDTQYF. In DNA, the CDR3 is TGTGCCACACAGGGGGTGGCAGAAAGAGATACGCAGTATTTT.

This clone showed up just once. The chain employs TRBV28 and TRBJ2-7; 15 bases agree with TRBD2. CDR1 is MDHEN and CDR2 is SYDVKM in the germline V gene. CDR3 length equals 16 residues. J lost 7 bases, V lost 6 bases, and 10 bases had no gene match. CDR3 amino acids: CASRRGLAGGGREQYF. The CDR3 bases are TGTGCCAGCAGACGGGGACTAGCGGGAGGTGGCAGGGAGCAGTACTTC.

DNA for the CDR3: TGTGCCAGCTCATCCGGACAGGGGAGGGAAAAACTGTTTTTT. It encodes CASSSGQGREKLFF. The rearrangement uses TRBV18 and TRBJ1-4; 9 positions agree with TRBD1. The ends lost 5 bases at V and 8 bases at J; junction bases unmatched: 6. The length of the CDR3 is 14 residues. The germline CDR1 and CDR2 sequences are KGHSH and LQKENI.

V is TRBV5-1 and J is TRBJ2-1, with TRBD2 identical over 8 bases. This CDR3 contains 14 residues. Germline lookup yields CDR1 SGHRS and CDR2 YFSETQ. V lost 5 bases and J lost 3; bases outside the gene matches: 4. CDR3 DNA: TGCGCCAGCAGTGTGGCGGGAGGCTACAATGAGCAGTTCTTC. Translating it yields CASSVAGGYNEQFF.

The sample holds one count of this clone. V and J are TRBV27 and TRBJ2-7; D is unclear. The CDR3 runs to 13 residues. Germline CDR1 reads MNHEY; CDR2 reads SMNVEV (reference sequence). Trimming took 5 bases from V and 3 from J, leaving 11 bases between them. DNA for the CDR3: TGTGCCAGCAGTCTCTCGGGCGGCTACGAGCAGTACTTC. This codes for CASSLSGGYEQYF.

This clone is a singleton in its sample. The chain employs TRBV2 and TRBJ2-7; D unresolved. The V gene's germline CDR1 is SNHLY and CDR2 FYNNEI. Trimming stripped 4 bases from V and 4 bases from J, with 5 bases between. The CDR3 runs 11 residues. The CDR3 nucleotides are TGTGCCAGCAGTGGGGTTTACGAGCAGTACTTC. Its protein is CASSGVYEQYF.

This chain links TRBV7-8 with TRBJ1-5; 12 nucleotides match TRBD1. With 5 bases clipped from V and 0 bases from J, the junction kept 11 bases outside the gene matches. The V gene's germline CDR1 is SGHVS and CDR2 FQNEAQ. The CDR3 is 19 amino acids. For the CDR3, the DNA is TGTGCCAGCAGCCTGGGGACAGGGGGCCGAATCGATAGCAATCAGCCCCAGCATTTT. It translates to CASSLGTGGRIDSNQPQHF.

This clone has a single count. J is TRBJ2-3 and V is TRBV2, with D maybe TRBD2 (5 bases). V was trimmed by 2 bases and J by 3 bases, leaving 12 bases between them. Germline loops: CDR1 SNHLY, CDR2 FYNNEI. The length of the CDR3 is 15 residues. This chain's CDR3 is CASSELPSWTDTQYF. The CDR3 nucleotides are TGTGCCAGCAGTGAATTACCTAGCTGGACAGATACGCAGTATTTT.

This chain uses TRBV7-9 with TRBJ2-3, with D perhaps TRBD1 (6 bases). The CDR3 runs to 16 residues. V lost 5 bases and J lost 7, with 22 bases in between. The germline gives CDR1 SEHNR, CDR2 FQNEAQ (reference sequence). The DNA of the CDR3 is TGTGCCAGCAGCGACGCGTTGACCCCGAGGGGGAATACGCAGTATTTT. Translated, it gives CASSDALTPRGNTQYF.

The J gene is TRBJ1-5, the V gene TRBV19; D is possibly TRBD1 (6 bases). The CDR3 runs 16 residues. V was shortened by 6 bases and J by 4 bases, with 19 bases between the two germline ends. CDR1 is LNHDA, CDR2 SQIVND, per germline (reference sequence). CDR3: CASRLNRESGNQPQHF. DNA for the CDR3: TGTGCCAGTAGACTAAACAGGGAGAGCGGTAATCAGCCCCAGCATTTT.

The V gene is TRBV5-8, the J gene TRBJ1-5; 11 bases align to TRBD1. The CDR3 is 16 residues long. Germline CDR1 and CDR2: SGHTS and YDEGEE. Losses at the gene ends were 3 bases for V and 7 bases for J; bases not matched to a gene: 9. CDR3 bases: TGTGCCAGCAGCTCCCCGGGACAGGGGGTTCTGCAGCCCCAGCATTTT. Translation: CASSSPGQGVLQPQHF. Filled out from reference TRBV5-8 and TRBJ1-5, the complete variable domain reads EAGVTQSPTHLIKTRGQQATLRCSPISGHTSVYWYQQALGLGLQFLLWYDEGEERNRGNFPPRFSGRQFPNYSSELNVNALELEDSALYLCASSSPGQGVLQPQHFGDGTRLSIL.

On this clone itself: Other DNA sequences of this sample code for an identical CDR3. The chain recombines TRBV7-8 with TRBJ2-7; 7 nucleotides match TRBD2. The CDR3 is 14 amino acids. J was trimmed by 4 bases and V by 1 base; bases with no gene match: 4. CDR1 and CDR2 from the germline V gene are SGHVS and FQNEAQ. The CDR3 sequence is CASSLGGTTYEQYF. The DNA of the CDR3 is TGTGCCAGCAGCTTAGGCGGGACTACTTACGAGCAGTACTTC.

The gene calls are TRBV5-1 and TRBJ2-2; D may match TRBD1 or TRBD2 (5 bases each). This CDR3 has 16 residues. V was cut by 0 bases and J by 4 bases, with 13 bases left in between. Germline V CDR1 and CDR2: SGHRS, YFSETQ. The CDR3, as DNA: TGCGCCAGCAGCTTGGATGGGGGAAAGGGCACCGGGGAGCTGTTTTTT. This gives the protein CASSLDGGKGTGELFF.

V gene TRBV5-6 combines with J gene TRBJ2-7; 7 bases map to TRBD2. CDR1 is SGHDT and CDR2 is YYEEEE in the germline V gene. The junction had 15 bases not matched to a gene; V was cut back by 5 bases and J by 1 base. This CDR3 has 17 residues. Here the CDR3 reads CASSSGRESLGSYEQYF. In nucleotides, the CDR3 is TGTGCCAGCAGTTCTGGGAGGGAAAGTTTGGGGTCCTACGAGCAGTACTTC. Full variable domain (outside the CDR3, taken from reference TRBV5-6 and TRBJ2-7): DAGVTQSPTHLIKTRGQQVTLRCSPKSGHDTVSWYQQALGQGPQFIFQYYEEEERQRGNFPDRFSGHQFPNYSSELNVNALLLGDSALYLCASSSGRESLGSYEQYFGPGTRLTVT.

The rearrangement uses TRBV10-1 and TRBJ2-1; no clear D. The CDR3 runs to 13 residues. Trimming cost V 2 bases and J 7 bases, with 9 bases left between them. Germline V gives CDR1 WNHNN, CDR2 SYGVQD (reference sequence). The CDR3 DNA reads TGCGCCAGCAGTGAGAACATCGTAAATGAGCAGTTCTTC. Translating gives CASSENIVNEQFF.

The V call is TRBV29-1, the J call TRBJ1-4; D gene ambiguous. Germline V CDR1 and CDR2: SQVTM, ANQGSEA. V was shortened by 4 bases and J by 8 bases, with 8 bases between the two germline ends. This CDR3 comprises 11 residues. CDR3 nucleotide sequence: TGCAGCGTTGGAGTGGGGGAAAAACTGTTTTTT. The encoded protein is CSVGVGEKLFF.

The chain has TRBV10-1 and TRBJ2-3, with 7 nucleotides matching TRBD1. V lost 2 bases to trimming and J lost 4 bases; unmatched junction nucleotides: 3. This CDR3 spans 14 amino acids. Germline CDR1 WNHNN, CDR2 SYGVQD (reference sequence). This CDR3 reads CASSERGQADTQYF. The CDR3 coding sequence is TGCGCCAGCAGTGAGAGAGGACAGGCAGATACGCAGTATTTT.

The chain combines TRBV28 with TRBJ2-7; 11 nucleotides match TRBD2. Germline loops: CDR1 MDHEN, CDR2 SYDVKM. With 3 bases clipped from V and 3 bases from J, the junction kept 7 bases outside the gene matches. The CDR3 loop spans 16 amino acids. The DNA for the CDR3 is TGTGCCAGCAGTTTTACTGTCCTAGCGGGAGGCTACGAGCAGTACTTC. It codes for CASSFTVLAGGYEQYF.